This T cell receptor beta chain came from a study of cytomegalovirus exposure and HLA in healthy donors. Study outcomes and limitations: In vitro assays verified that a few CMV-associated chains recognized CMV antigens specifically. With later analysis, a missense DCLRE1C variant became linked to TCR beta V- and J-gene trimming. In a later analysis, the majority of CMV-associated beta chains seemingly showed HLA restriction.

This CDR3 region has 15 residues. Germline values: CDR1 MDHEN, CDR2 SYDVKM. V was clipped by 6 bases and J by 2 bases, with 14 bases between them. This clone appeared a single time. What it binds is not known. The PCR contained 60 Vbeta and 13 Jbeta primers. Libraries were prepared by immunoSEQ multiplex PCR; TCRdb keeps only in-frame clonotypes and omits some of them. The table shows roughly 250,000 clones, with 75% to 90% occurring only once. This clonotype was sampled from a girl aged 2 to 9 in good health and CMV-seronegative. This rearrangement joins TRBV28 to TRBJ1-5, with D possibly TRBD1 on 5 matching bases. The sequencing sample was made of PBMCs. CDR3 sequence (DNA): TGTGCCAGCAGCTACACGGGCAGGGGCAATCAGCCCCAGCATTTT. This sequence encodes CASSYTGRGNQPQHF.